The rows below give T cell receptor beta chains drawn from one sample of a study of response to subunit inactivated influenza vaccine. One entry per CDR3 protein results from TCRdb running MiXCR on the RT-PCR reads. In the table there are fewer than 750,000 distinct CDR3 sequences, around 13% of which are singletons. This specimen consisted of PBMCs from blood, obtained about 12 days after vaccination. All receptors derive from a man in his fifties or sixties who received an inactivated influenza vaccine. The CDR3 runs from the conserved cysteine through the conserved F or W. A D gene is named only where the DNA matches it firmly. Where a row states a size, it is once, few, many or the class of an expanded clone; other rows omit it.

>.|TRBV7-9|.|TRBJ1-2
CASSLERWDSYGYTF
TGTGCCAGCAGCTTAGAAAGGTGGGACTCCTATGGCTACACCTTC
>few|TRBV5-1|.|TRBJ1-1
CASSPRTAVGMNTEAFF
TGCGCCAGCAGCCCGAGGACTGCGGTGGGGATGAACACTGAAGCTTTCTTT
>.|TRBV29-1|TRBD1|TRBJ2-5
CSTTTGAGETQYF
TGCAGCACCACGACAGGGGCGGGGGAGACCCAGTACTTC
>.|TRBV6-2/TRBV6-3|.|TRBJ1-4
CASRTSGASNEKLFF
TGTGCCAGCAGAACGTCGGGGGCATCTAATGAAAAACTGTTTTTT
>few|TRBV28|TRBD1|TRBJ2-7
CATGQGGYEQYF
TGTGCCACAGGACAGGGAGGCTACGAGCAGTACTTC
>.|TRBV5-1|TRBD1|TRBJ2-7
CASSLEQGGTYEQYF
TGCGCCAGCAGCTTGGAACAGGGGGGAACCTACGAGCAGTACTTC
>.|TRBV5-6|TRBD2|TRBJ2-1
CASSPAGRSNNEQFF
TGTGCCAGCAGCCCAGCGGGACGATCGAACAATGAGCAGTTCTTC
>few|TRBV15|.|TRBJ1-5
CATSRQGFQPQHF
TGTGCCACCAGCAGACAGGGTTTTCAGCCCCAGCATTTT
>few|TRBV7-8|.|TRBJ2-6
CASSLDRVISGANVLTF
TGTGCCAGCAGCTTAGACAGGGTTATCTCTGGGGCCAACGTCCTGACTTTC
>few|TRBV24-1|TRBD1|TRBJ2-2
CATSNSAGQGGWELFF
TGTGCCACCAGCAACTCCGCGGGACAGGGTGGTTGGGAGCTGTTTTTT
>few|TRBV6-1|.|TRBJ1-1
CASSRLSGATEAFF
TGTGCCAGCAGTCGTCTGTCCGGCGCCACTGAAGCTTTCTTT
>.|TRBV7-9|TRBD1|TRBJ1-2
CASSLGDRVRYTF
TGTGCCAGCAGCTTAGGAGACAGGGTTCGCTACACCTTC
>.|TRBV18|TRBD1|TRBJ1-1
CASSDRGRAFF
TGTGCCAGCTCGGACAGGGGTAGAGCTTTCTTT
>few|TRBV12-3/TRBV12-4|.|TRBJ1-1
CASTREAENTEAFF
TGTGCCAGCACCCGGGAGGCAGAGAACACTGAAGCTTTCTTT
>few|TRBV3-1|.|TRBJ2-7
CASKGQPLSVEQYF
TGTGCCAGCAAGGGGCAGCCCCTTAGCGTCGAGCAGTACTTC
>.|TRBV7-3|.|TRBJ1-1
CASRWGVNTEAFF
TGTGCCAGCCGTTGGGGCGTGAACACTGAAGCTTTCTTT
>.|TRBV11-2|TRBD2|TRBJ2-6
CASSPWRDYPSGANVLTF
TGTGCCAGCAGCCCGTGGAGGGACTACCCCTCTGGGGCCAACGTCCTGACTTTC
>.|TRBV7-2|.|TRBJ1-6
CASSLVRVGWGSPLHF
TGTGCCAGCAGCTTAGTCCGAGTGGGGTGGGGTTCACCCCTCCACTTT
>.|TRBV6-1|.|TRBJ2-1
CASTLLGHNEQFF
TGTGCCAGCACCCTCCTAGGTCACAATGAGCAGTTCTTC
>few|TRBV6-1|.|TRBJ2-3
CASSGSGFGTQYF
TGTGCCAGCAGTGGAAGCGGGTTTGGTACGCAGTATTTT
>.|TRBV7-9|TRBD1|TRBJ2-7
CASSPTGTGLVEQYF
TGTGCCAGCAGCCCAACCGGGACAGGGTTGGTCGAGCAGTACTTC
>.|TRBV30|.|TRBJ1-3
CAWGIGGNTIYF
TGTGCCTGGGGGATAGGTGGAAACACCATATATTTT
>few|TRBV12-3/TRBV12-4|.|TRBJ1-4
CASSPGHQSTNEKLFF
TGTGCCAGCAGTCCGGGACACCAGAGCACTAATGAAAAACTGTTTTTT
>few|TRBV28|TRBD1|TRBJ1-5
CASSLPGSGTEDQPQHF
TGTGCCAGCAGTTTACCCGGTTCCGGGACAGAAGACCAGCCCCAGCATTTT
>.|TRBV20-1|.|TRBJ1-4
CSADENEKLFF
TGCAGTGCTGATGAAAATGAAAAACTGTTTTTT
>few|TRBV7-9|.|TRBJ1-2
CASRNYRVQSYGYTF
TGTGCCAGCAGAAATTACAGGGTACAATCCTATGGCTACACCTTC
>many|TRBV5-1|.|TRBJ2-5
CASRQDETQYF
TGCGCCAGCAGACAGGATGAGACCCAGTACTTC
>.|TRBV7-9|.|TRBJ2-3
CASSSFSRIWGTDTQYF
TGTGCCAGCAGCTCGTTTTCAAGGATTTGGGGCACAGATACGCAGTATTTT
>few|TRBV6-2/TRBV6-3|.|TRBJ2-1
CASSYSLSGGWGLSYNEQFF
TGTGCCAGCAGTTACTCGTTAAGTGGGGGTTGGGGACTCTCCTACAATGAGCAGTTCTTC
>.|TRBV18|TRBD2|TRBJ2-7
CASSPGAGGPRYEQYF
TGTGCCAGCTCACCAGGCGCGGGAGGGCCAAGATACGAGCAGTACTTC
>few|TRBV2|.|TRBJ2-6
CASSGLASGANVLTF
TGTGCCAGCAGTGGTTTAGCCTCTGGGGCCAACGTCCTGACTTTC
>.|TRBV6-1|TRBD1|TRBJ2-1
CASRRTGPYNEQFF
TGTGCCAGCAGACGGACAGGCCCATACAATGAGCAGTTCTTC
>.|TRBV28|TRBD2|TRBJ2-7
CASSSIAGGPGRYEQYF
TGTGCCAGCAGTTCGATAGCGGGGGGGCCGGGCCGGTACGAGCAGTACTTC
>few|TRBV19|.|TRBJ2-4
CASSIDHAQANIQYF
TGTGCCAGTAGTATAGACCATGCACAGGCGAACATTCAGTACTTC
>.|TRBV7-8|TRBD1|TRBJ2-3
CASSSDRGASTDTQYF
TGTGCCAGCAGCTCGGACAGGGGCGCTAGCACAGATACGCAGTATTTT
>.|TRBV10-3|.|TRBJ1-1
CAISDRRPTNTEAFF
TGTGCCATCAGTGATCGGAGACCCACGAACACTGAAGCTTTCTTT
>many|TRBV11-2|.|TRBJ1-2
CASSLDPGGHGYTF
TGTGCCAGCAGCTTAGATCCGGGGGGCCATGGCTACACCTTC
>.|TRBV28|TRBD1|TRBJ2-3
CASSSAPGQGVDTQYF
TGTGCCAGCAGCTCAGCCCCGGGACAGGGGGTAGATACGCAGTATTTT
>few|TRBV7-2|.|TRBJ1-6
CASSLVGLSNSPLHF
TGTGCCAGCAGCTTAGTTGGGTTGTCTAATTCACCCCTCCACTTT
>few|TRBV6-2/TRBV6-3|.|TRBJ1-1
CASSTLIEAFF
TGTGCCAGCAGCACTTTAATTGAAGCTTTCTTT
>.|TRBV20-1|TRBD2|TRBJ2-7
CSARPHRTLAATYEQYF
TGCAGTGCTAGACCACACCGTACCCTAGCGGCTACCTACGAGCAGTACTTC
>.|TRBV6-5|.|TRBJ1-1
CASTPIGTEAFF
TGTGCCAGCACCCCCATAGGAACTGAAGCTTTCTTT
>few|TRBV6-5|.|TRBJ1-2
CASSYWREGSNYGYTF
TGTGCCAGCAGTTACTGGCGAGAGGGCTCTAACTATGGCTACACCTTC